These 19 T cell receptor beta chains were sequenced from one sample in a study of tumor-infiltrating lymphocytes in localized non-small cell lung cancer (dated by TCRdb to 2020 to 2023). Libraries came from the immunoSEQ multiplex PCR assay. Entries here come from immuneACCESS through TCRdb and include only in-frame sequences with V and J called. Some clones fail to appear in such tables; in the studies checked, an unresolved V gene covers under half of the shortfall, and the cause of the remainder is unknown. In this sample the table shows fewer than 20,000 clones, 55% to 80% of which occur a single time. The leading ten clones occupy around 4% of the sample. The specimen sequenced was lung tumor tissue. The receptor set was obtained from a human donor with non-small cell lung cancer.

Here the CDR3 reads CASSTAGGDTDTQYF. CDR3 DNA: TGTGCCAGCTCAACAGCGGGAGGCGACACAGATACGCAGTATTTT. This chain links TRBV18 with TRBJ2-3; 9 bases are a match to TRBD2. The CDR3 spans 15 residues. The germline CDR1 and CDR2 sequences are KGHSH and LQKENI. Germline trimming cut 5 bases from V and 2 bases from J; bases unmatched to any gene: 5.

V gene TRBV2 combines with J gene TRBJ1-2; no definite D call. Trimming pared 8 bases from V and 8 bases from J, leaving 18 bases between. This CDR3 region has 13 residues. CDR1 is SNHLY, CDR2 FYNNEI, per germline. CDR3 nucleotide sequence: TGTGCCAGCCGCGCGGACGAGGCTGGGGGCTACACCTTC. Its translation: CASRADEAGGYTF. The whole variable domain, filled in from reference TRBV2 and TRBJ1-2, reads EPEVTQTPSHQVTQMGQEVILRCVPISNHLYFYWYRQILGQKVEFLVSFYNNEISEKSEIFDDQFSVERPDGSNFTLKIRSTKLEDSAMYFCASRADEAGGYTFGSGTRLTVV.

The chain combines TRBV6-6 with TRBJ1-3; D is uncertain. Germline V gene sequence: CDR1 MNHNY, CDR2 SVGAGI (reference sequence). The CDR3 covers 15 residues. Trimming took off 0 bases at V and 4 bases at J, with 10 bases between the two ends. CDR3 residues: CASSYSIIPGNTIYF. The CDR3 DNA is TGTGCCAGCAGTTACTCGATAATCCCGGGAAACACCATATATTTT.

DNA for the CDR3: TGTGCCAGCAGCCCCGGACTAGTCTACGAGCAGTACTTC. Translation: CASSPGLVYEQYF. The chain has TRBV5-4 and TRBJ2-7; TRBD2 matches 7 bases. V dropped 4 bases and J dropped 3; count of bases not matched to a gene: 4. Germline V gene data show CDR1 as SGHNT and CDR2 as YYREEE (reference sequence). CDR3 length: 13 amino acids. The variable domain in full, with the rest retrieved from reference TRBV5-4 and TRBJ2-7, is ETGVTQSPTHLIKTRGQQVTLRCSSQSGHNTVSWYQQALGQGPQFIFQYYREEENGRGNFPPRFSGLQFPNYSSELNVNALELDDSALYLCASSPGLVYEQYFGPGTRLTVT.

This chain connects TRBV10-3 to TRBJ2-5; D might be TRBD1 or TRBD2, each matching 5 bases. Trimming cost V 8 bases and J 5 bases, with 21 bases left between them. The CDR3 is 15 residues long. Germline lookup yields CDR1 ENHRY and CDR2 SYGVKD. The CDR3 protein is CAIEGKQGRGETQYF. As DNA, the CDR3 is TGTGCCATCGAGGGCAAGCAGGGACGAGGGGAGACCCAGTACTTC.

This chain uses TRBV18 with TRBJ1-6, with D perhaps TRBD1 (5 bases). Trimming left V 3 bases short and J 8 bases short, with 5 bases between. The CDR3 has 12 amino acids. Germline V gene lookup returns CDR1 KGHSH and CDR2 LQKENI. The CDR3 sequence is CASSPGDSPLHF. In nucleotides, the CDR3 is TGTGCCAGCTCACCGGGGGATTCACCCCTCCACTTT.

V gene TRBV28 combines with J gene TRBJ2-7; D assignment may be TRBD1 or TRBD2 (5 bases each). V lost 2 bases and J lost 6, with 14 bases in between. Germline V gene lookup returns CDR1 MDHEN and CDR2 SYDVKM. The CDR3 is 14 amino acids. CDR3 amino acids: CASSLRDGSREQYF. Here the CDR3 DNA reads TGTGCCAGCAGTTTACGGGACGGGTCCCGCGAGCAGTACTTC.

The chain links TRBV6-5 to TRBJ1-1; D call uncertain. The germline V gene has CDR1 MNHEY and CDR2 SVGAGI. Trimming left V 8 bases short and J 0 bases short, with 13 bases between. The CDR3 has 14 amino acids. The CDR3 is CASSPAALNTEAFF. The CDR3 DNA reads TGTGCCAGCTCCCCCGCGGCATTGAACACTGAAGCTTTCTTT.

This chain connects TRBV2 to TRBJ1-3; maybe TRBD1 (6 bases). The CDR3 runs 13 residues. V lost 9 bases to trimming and J lost 0 bases, with 9 bases between them. CDR1 is SNHLY and CDR2 is FYNNEI in the germline V gene. CDR3: CASLQGSGNTIYF. In DNA form, the CDR3 reads TGTGCCAGTCTACAGGGCTCTGGAAACACCATATATTTT.

V and J are TRBV7-9 and TRBJ2-5; D gene ambiguous. The J call may be mistaken, given a closer DNA end match to TRBJ2-7. Germline CDR1 SEHNR, CDR2 FQNEAQ (reference sequence). The CDR3 runs 13 residues. The CDR3 coding sequence is TGTGCCAGCAGCCCCAGAGGCCCCTACGAGCAGTACTTC. Residues: CASSPRGPYEQYF.

V and J are TRBV5-6 and TRBJ2-2; tentatively, D is TRBD1 (5 bases). Trimming removed 6 bases from V and 3 bases from J, with 15 bases in between. The CDR3 extends over 15 amino acids. Germline-derived CDR1 and CDR2 are SGHDT and YYEEEE. The chain's CDR3 is CASTELGADTGELFF. CDR3 sequence (DNA): TGTGCCAGCACCGAGCTAGGGGCGGACACCGGGGAGCTGTTTTTT.

The chain uses TRBV6-5 and TRBJ2-3; weak D call: TRBD2 (5 bases). Germline V gives CDR1 MNHEY, CDR2 SVGAGI. V shed 0 bases and J shed 1 base, with 11 bases lying between them. The CDR3 runs 16 residues. This chain's CDR3 is CASSYSSAGGTDTQYF. The CDR3 DNA is TGTGCCAGCAGTTACTCGAGTGCCGGGGGCACAGATACGCAGTATTTT.

The J gene is TRBJ1-2, the V gene TRBV5-1; 7 bases align to TRBD1. There are 14 residues in the CDR3. Trimming took 0 bases from V and 8 from J; bases not matched to a gene: 7. Germline loops: CDR1 SGHRS, CDR2 YFSETQ. CDR3 loop: CASSLGGQAEGYTF. In nucleotides, the CDR3 is TGCGCCAGCAGCTTGGGAGGACAGGCTGAAGGCTACACCTTC.

The chain combines TRBV7-6 with TRBJ2-5; a possible D gene is TRBD2 (6 bases). Germline loops: CDR1 SGHVS, CDR2 FNYEAQ. The germline V and J ends were trimmed by 8 bases and 2 bases, with 9 bases remaining between them. CDR3 size: 12 residues. CDR3 sequence: CASVSGQETQYF. CDR3 coding DNA: TGTGCCAGCGTTAGCGGACAAGAGACCCAGTACTTC. The variable domain in full, with the rest retrieved from reference TRBV7-6 and TRBJ2-5, is GAGVSQSPRYKVTKRGQDVALRCDPISGHVSLYWYRQALGQGPEFLTYFNYEAQQDKSGLPNDRFSAERPEGSISTLTIQRTEQRDSAMYRCASVSGQETQYFGPGTRLLVL.

This chain links TRBV5-1 with TRBJ2-7; D unresolved. V lost 2 bases and J 4 bases, leaving 10 bases between the germline ends. This CDR3 has 13 residues. The germline gives CDR1 SGHRS, CDR2 YFSETQ. The CDR3 coding sequence is TGCGCCAGCAGCTTTGTACCAGCTTACGAGCAGTACTTC. Translation: CASSFVPAYEQYF.

The chain is built from TRBV6-1 and TRBJ1-1; a weak D match, TRBD1 (6 bases). V dropped 6 bases and J dropped 7 bases, with 15 bases sitting between them. CDR3 size: 13 residues. CDR1 is MNHNS and CDR2 is SASEGT in the germline V gene. The CDR3 DNA reads TGTGCCAGCAGGGAGGGGCAGGGGCTTGAAGCTTTCTTT. Its translation is CASREGQGLEAFF.

The chain carries TRBV2 and TRBJ2-1, with D uncertain. The CDR3 sequence is 11 residues long. Deletions cut 7 bases from V and 8 bases from J, with 9 bases between. CDR1 SNHLY and CDR2 FYNNEI come from the germline V gene. The CDR3: CASTLKYEQFF. The CDR3 coding sequence is TGTGCCAGCACCCTAAAGTATGAGCAGTTCTTC. The entire variable domain, with the rest obtained from reference TRBV2 and TRBJ2-1, is as follows: EPEVTQTPSHQVTQMGQEVILRCVPISNHLYFYWYRQILGQKVEFLVSFYNNEISEKSEIFDDQFSVERPDGSNFTLKIRSTKLEDSAMYFCASTLKYEQFFGPGTRLTVL.

This chain uses TRBV6-6 with TRBJ2-7; a weak D match, TRBD1 (5 bases). V gave up 8 bases and J gave up 0 bases, with 17 bases separating them. This CDR3 spans 15 amino acids. Looked up from germline, CDR1 is MNHNY and CDR2 is SVGAGI (reference sequence). The CDR3 coding sequence is TGTGCCAGCTGGGGCGTTGAGACAACCTCCTACGAGCAGTACTTC. Translating gives CASWGVETTSYEQYF.

The chain uses TRBV5-4 and TRBJ2-2; D might be TRBD1 (6 bases). The ends were cut back, 3 bases at V and 0 bases at J, with 9 bases in the middle. This CDR3 contains 15 residues. Germline lookup yields CDR1 SGHNT and CDR2 YYREEE (reference sequence). The CDR3 is CASSSGTTNTGELFF. The CDR3 DNA sequence: TGTGCCAGCAGCTCCGGGACAACGAACACCGGGGAGCTGTTTTTT.